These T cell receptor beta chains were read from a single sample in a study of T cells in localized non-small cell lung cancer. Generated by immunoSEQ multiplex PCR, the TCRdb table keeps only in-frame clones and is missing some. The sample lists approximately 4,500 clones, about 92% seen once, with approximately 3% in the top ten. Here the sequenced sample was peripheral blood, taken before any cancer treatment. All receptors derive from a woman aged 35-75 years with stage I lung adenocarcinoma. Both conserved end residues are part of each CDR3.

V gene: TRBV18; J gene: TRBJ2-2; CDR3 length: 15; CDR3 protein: CASSGLAGVAGELFF
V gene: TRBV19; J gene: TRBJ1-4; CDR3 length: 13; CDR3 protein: CASSTGANEKLFF
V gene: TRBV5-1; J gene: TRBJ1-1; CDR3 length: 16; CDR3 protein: CASSWGAGQGNTEAFF
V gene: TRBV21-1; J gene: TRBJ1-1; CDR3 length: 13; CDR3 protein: CASTQGGNTEAFF
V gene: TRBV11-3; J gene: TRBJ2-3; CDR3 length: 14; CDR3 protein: CASSRGGSTDTQYF
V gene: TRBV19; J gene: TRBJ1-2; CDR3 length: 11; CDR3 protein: CASSRGRGYTF
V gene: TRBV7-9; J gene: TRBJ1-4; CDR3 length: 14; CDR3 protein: CASSRTGGGEKLFF
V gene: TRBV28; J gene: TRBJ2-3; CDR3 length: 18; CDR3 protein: CASSSGTSGRLVTDTQYF
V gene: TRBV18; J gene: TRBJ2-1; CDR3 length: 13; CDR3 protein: CASSPPSLNEQFF
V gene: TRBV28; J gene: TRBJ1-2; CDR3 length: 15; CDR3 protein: CASSLINRGLYGYTF
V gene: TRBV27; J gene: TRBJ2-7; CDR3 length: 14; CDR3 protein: CASSSDRGLGEQYF
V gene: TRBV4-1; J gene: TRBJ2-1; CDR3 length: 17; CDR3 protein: CASSQGGLAGVRNEQFF
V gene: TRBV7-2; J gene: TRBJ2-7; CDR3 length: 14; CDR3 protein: CASSTALARGEQYF
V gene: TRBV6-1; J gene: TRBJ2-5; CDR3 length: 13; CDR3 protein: CASSPRGQETQYF
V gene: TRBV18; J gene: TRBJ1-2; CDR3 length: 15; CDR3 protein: CASSPSGTAKGGYTF
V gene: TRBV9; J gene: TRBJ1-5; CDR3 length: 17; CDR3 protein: CASSAHWGRRKDQPQHF
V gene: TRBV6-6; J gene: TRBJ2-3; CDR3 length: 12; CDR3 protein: CASSDETDTQYF
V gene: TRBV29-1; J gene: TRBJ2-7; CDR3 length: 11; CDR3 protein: CSVEDNYEQYF
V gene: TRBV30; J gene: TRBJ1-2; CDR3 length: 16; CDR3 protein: CAWRPSPGLSGYGYTF
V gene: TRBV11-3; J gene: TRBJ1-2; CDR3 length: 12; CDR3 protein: CASKQGLDGYTF
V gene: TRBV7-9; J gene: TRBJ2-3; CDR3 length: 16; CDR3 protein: CASSLARGVGTDTQYF
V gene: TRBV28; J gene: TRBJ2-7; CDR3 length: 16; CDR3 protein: CASSFLMSAGGLEQYF
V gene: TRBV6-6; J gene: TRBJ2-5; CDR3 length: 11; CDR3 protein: CASSQLETQYF
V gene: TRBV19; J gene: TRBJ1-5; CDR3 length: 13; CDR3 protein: CASSYIIGQPQHF
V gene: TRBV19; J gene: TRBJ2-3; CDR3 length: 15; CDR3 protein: CASSIGTGQLDTQYF
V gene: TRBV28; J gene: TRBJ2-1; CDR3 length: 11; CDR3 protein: CASTSNNEQFF